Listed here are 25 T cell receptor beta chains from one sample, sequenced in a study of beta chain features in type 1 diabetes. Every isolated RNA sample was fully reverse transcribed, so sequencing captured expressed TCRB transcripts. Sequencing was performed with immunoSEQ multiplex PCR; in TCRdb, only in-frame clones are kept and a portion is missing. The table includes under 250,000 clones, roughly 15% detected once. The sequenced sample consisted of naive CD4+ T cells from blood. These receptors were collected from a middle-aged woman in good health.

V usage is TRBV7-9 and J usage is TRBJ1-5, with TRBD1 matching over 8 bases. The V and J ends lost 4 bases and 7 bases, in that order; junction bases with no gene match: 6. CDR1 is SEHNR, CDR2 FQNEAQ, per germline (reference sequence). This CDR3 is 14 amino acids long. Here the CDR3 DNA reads TGTGCCAGCAGCTCCGGGACAGGCGGACAGCCCCAGCATTTT. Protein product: CASSSGTGGQPQHF.

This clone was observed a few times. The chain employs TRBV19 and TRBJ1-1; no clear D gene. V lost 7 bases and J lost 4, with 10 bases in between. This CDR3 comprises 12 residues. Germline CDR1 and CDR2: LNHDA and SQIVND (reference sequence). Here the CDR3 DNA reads TGTGCCAGTACCAGGACTAGCACTGAAGCTTTCTTT. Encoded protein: CASTRTSTEAFF.

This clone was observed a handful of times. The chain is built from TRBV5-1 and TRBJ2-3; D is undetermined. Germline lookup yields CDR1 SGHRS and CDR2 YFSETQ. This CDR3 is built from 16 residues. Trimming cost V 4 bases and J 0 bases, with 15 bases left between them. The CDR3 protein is CASSPSPSTSTDTQYF. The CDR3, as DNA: TGCGCCAGCAGCCCATCGCCATCGACTAGCACAGATACGCAGTATTTT. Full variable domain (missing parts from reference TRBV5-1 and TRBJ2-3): KAGVTQTPRYLIKTRGQQVTLSCSPISGHRSVSWYQQTPGQGLQFLFEYFSETQRNKGNFPGRFSGRQFSNSRSEMNVSTLELGDSALYLCASSPSPSTSTDTQYFGPGTRLTVL.

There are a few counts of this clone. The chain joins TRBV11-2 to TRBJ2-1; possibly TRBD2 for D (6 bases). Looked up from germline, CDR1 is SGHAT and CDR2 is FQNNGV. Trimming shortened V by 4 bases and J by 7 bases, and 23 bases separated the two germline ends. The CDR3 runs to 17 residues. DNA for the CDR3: TGTGCCAGCAGCTCCCGTCCGGCGGGACTGGCAAAAAATGAGCAGTTCTTC. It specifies CASSSRPAGLAKNEQFF. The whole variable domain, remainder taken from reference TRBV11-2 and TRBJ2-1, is EAGVAQSPRYKIIEKRQSVAFWCNPISGHATLYWYQQILGQGPKLLIQFQNNGVVDDSQLPKDRFSAERLKGVDSTLKIQPAKLEDSAVYLCASSSRPAGLAKNEQFFGPGTRLTVL.

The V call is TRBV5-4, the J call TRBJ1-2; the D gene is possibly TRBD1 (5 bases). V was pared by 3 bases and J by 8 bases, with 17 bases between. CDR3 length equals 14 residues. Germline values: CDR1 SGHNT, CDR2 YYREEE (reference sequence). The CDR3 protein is CASSSPAGPYGYTF. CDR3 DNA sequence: TGTGCCAGCAGCTCACCAGCGGGACCCTACGGCTACACCTTC. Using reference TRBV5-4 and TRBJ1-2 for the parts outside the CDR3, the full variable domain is ETGVTQSPTHLIKTRGQQVTLRCSSQSGHNTVSWYQQALGQGPQFIFQYYREEENGRGNFPPRFSGLQFPNYSSELNVNALELDDSALYLCASSSPAGPYGYTFGSGTRLTVV.

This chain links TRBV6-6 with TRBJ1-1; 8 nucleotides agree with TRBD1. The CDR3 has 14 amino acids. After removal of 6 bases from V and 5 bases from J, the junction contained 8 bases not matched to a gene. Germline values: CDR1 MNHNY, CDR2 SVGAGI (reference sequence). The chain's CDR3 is CASRRQGRSTEAFF. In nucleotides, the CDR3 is TGTGCCAGCAGACGACAGGGGCGGTCGACTGAAGCTTTCTTT.

The chain's CDR3 is CASTDLGRNIQYF. Here the CDR3 DNA reads TGTGCCAGCACCGACTTGGGGAGAAACATTCAGTACTTC. V and J are TRBV6-1 and TRBJ2-4; possibly TRBD2 for D (5 bases). This CDR3 is built from 13 residues. CDR1 MNHNS and CDR2 SASEGT come from the germline V gene. Trimming took 7 bases from V and 6 from J, leaving 13 bases between them.

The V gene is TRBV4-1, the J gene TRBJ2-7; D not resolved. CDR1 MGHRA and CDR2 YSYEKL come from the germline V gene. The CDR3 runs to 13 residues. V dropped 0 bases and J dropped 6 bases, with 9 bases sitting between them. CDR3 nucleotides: TGCGCCAGCAGCCAAGATGCAGTCTTCGAGCAGTACTTC. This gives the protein CASSQDAVFEQYF.

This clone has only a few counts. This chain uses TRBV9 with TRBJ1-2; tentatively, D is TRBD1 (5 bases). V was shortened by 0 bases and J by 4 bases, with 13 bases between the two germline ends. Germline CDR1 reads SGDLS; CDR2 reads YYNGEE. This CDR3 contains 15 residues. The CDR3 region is CASSVEGMGRYGYTF. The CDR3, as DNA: TGTGCCAGCAGCGTAGAGGGGATGGGGCGCTATGGCTACACCTTC.

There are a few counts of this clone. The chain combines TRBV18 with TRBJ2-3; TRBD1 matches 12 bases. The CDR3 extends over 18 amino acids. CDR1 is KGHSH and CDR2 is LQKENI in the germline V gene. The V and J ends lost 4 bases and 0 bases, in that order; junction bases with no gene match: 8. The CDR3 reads CASSQGPGTGGSTDTQYF. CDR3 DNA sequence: TGTGCCAGCTCACAAGGCCCCGGGACAGGGGGCAGCACAGATACGCAGTATTTT. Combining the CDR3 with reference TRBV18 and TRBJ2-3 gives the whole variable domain NAGVMQNPRHLVRRRGQEARLRCSPMKGHSHVYWYRQLPEEGLKFMVYLQKENIIDESGMPKERFSAEFPKEGPSILRIQQVVRGDSAAYFCASSQGPGTGGSTDTQYFGPGTRLTVL.

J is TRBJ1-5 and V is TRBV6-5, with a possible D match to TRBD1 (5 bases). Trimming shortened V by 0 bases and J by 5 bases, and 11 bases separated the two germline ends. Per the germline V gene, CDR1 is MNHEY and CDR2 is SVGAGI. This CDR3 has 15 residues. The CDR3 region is CASSYSSGVHQPQHF. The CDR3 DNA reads TGTGCCAGCAGTTACTCCTCGGGGGTACATCAGCCCCAGCATTTT.

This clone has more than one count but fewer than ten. As DNA, the CDR3 is TGTGCCATCAGTGAGTCGCGGAGGGGCACAGATACGCAGTATTTT. It specifies CAISESRRGTDTQYF. The genes are TRBV10-3 and TRBJ2-3; maybe TRBD2 (6 bases). Germline CDR1 is ENHRY and CDR2 is SYGVKD. Trimming shortened V by 0 bases and J by 1 base, and 8 bases separated the two germline ends. The CDR3 has 15 amino acids.

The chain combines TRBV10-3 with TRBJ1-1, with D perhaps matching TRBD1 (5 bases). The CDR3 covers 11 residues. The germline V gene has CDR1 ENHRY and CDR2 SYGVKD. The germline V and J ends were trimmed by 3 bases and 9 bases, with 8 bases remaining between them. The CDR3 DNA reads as TGTGCCATCAGTGATAGGGGCCAAGCTTTCTTT. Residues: CAISDRGQAFF.

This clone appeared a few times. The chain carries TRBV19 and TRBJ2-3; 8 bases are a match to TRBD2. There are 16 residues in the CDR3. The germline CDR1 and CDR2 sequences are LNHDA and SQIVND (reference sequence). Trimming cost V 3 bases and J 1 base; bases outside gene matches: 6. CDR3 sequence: CASSILPSGRTDTQYF. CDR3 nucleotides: TGTGCCAGTAGTATCCTGCCTAGCGGGCGCACAGATACGCAGTATTTT.

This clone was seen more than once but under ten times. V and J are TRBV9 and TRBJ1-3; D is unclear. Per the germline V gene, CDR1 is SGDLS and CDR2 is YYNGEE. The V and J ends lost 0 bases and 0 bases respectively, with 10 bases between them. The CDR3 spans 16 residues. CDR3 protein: CASSVDDRGSGNTIYF. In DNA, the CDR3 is TGTGCCAGCAGCGTAGATGATCGAGGCTCTGGAAACACCATATATTTT.

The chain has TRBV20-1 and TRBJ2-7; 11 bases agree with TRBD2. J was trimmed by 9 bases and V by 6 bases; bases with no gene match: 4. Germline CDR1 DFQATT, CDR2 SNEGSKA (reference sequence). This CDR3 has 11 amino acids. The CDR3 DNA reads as TGCAGTGCCGGGGGACTAGCGGCGCAGTACTTC. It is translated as CSAGGLAAQYF.

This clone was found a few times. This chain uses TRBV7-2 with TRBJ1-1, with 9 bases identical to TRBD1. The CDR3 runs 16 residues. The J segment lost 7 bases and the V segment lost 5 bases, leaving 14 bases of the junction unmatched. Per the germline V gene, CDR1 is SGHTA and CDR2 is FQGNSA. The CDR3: CASSPGQGRGGDEAFF. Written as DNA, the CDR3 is TGTGCCAGCAGCCCAGGACAGGGGAGAGGTGGGGATGAAGCTTTCTTT.

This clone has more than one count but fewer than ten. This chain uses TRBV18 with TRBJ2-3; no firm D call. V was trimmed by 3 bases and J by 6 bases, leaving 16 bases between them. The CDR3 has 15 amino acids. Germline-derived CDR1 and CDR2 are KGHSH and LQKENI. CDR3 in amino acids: CASSPPMAQIDTQYF. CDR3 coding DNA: TGTGCCAGCTCACCCCCCATGGCCCAGATTGATACGCAGTATTTT. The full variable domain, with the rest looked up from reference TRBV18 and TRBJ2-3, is NAGVMQNPRHLVRRRGQEARLRCSPMKGHSHVYWYRQLPEEGLKFMVYLQKENIIDESGMPKERFSAEFPKEGPSILRIQQVVRGDSAAYFCASSPPMAQIDTQYFGPGTRLTVL.

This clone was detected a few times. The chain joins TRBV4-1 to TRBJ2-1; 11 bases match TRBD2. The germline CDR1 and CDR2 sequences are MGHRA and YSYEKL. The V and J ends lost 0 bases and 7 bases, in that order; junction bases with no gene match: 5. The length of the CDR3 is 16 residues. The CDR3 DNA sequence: TGCGCCAGCAGCCAAGACCCTAGCGGGGGGAAAAATGAGCAGTTCTTC. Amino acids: CASSQDPSGGKNEQFF.

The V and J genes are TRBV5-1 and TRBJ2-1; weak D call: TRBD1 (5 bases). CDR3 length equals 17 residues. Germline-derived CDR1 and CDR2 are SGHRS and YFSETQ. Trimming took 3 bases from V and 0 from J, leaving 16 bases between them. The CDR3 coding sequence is TGCGCCAGCAGCTCATTAAGGGGCGTCAGCTCCTACAATGAGCAGTTCTTC. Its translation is CASSSLRGVSSYNEQFF.

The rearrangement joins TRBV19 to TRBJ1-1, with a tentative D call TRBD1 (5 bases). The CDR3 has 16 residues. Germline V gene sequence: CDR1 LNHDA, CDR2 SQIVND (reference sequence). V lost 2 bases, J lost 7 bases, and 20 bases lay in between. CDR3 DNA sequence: TGTGCCAGTAGTATACCCCCCGGGGGTGTCCGTATTGAAGCTTTCTTT. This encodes CASSIPPGGVRIEAFF.

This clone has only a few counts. The CDR3 here is CASLRLAGVEQYF. The CDR3 region has the DNA TGTGCCAGCCTGCGGCTAGCGGGGGTCGAGCAGTACTTC. The chain joins TRBV2 to TRBJ2-7, with 10 bases that match TRBD2. Germline CDR1 and CDR2: SNHLY and FYNNEI. CDR3 length equals 13 residues. With 8 bases clipped from V and 6 bases from J, the junction kept 7 bases outside the gene matches.

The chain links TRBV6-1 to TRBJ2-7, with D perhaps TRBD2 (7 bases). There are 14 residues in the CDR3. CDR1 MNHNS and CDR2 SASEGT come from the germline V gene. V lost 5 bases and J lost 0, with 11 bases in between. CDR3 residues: CASSSGGGSYEQYF. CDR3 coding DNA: TGTGCCAGCAGTTCGGGGGGCGGCTCCTACGAGCAGTACTTC.

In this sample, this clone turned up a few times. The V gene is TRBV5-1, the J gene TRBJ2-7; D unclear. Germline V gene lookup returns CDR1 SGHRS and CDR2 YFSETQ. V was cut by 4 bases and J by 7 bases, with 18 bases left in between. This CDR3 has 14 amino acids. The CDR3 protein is CASSPGLENREQYF. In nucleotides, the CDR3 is TGCGCCAGCAGCCCCGGCCTGGAGAATAGGGAGCAGTACTTC.

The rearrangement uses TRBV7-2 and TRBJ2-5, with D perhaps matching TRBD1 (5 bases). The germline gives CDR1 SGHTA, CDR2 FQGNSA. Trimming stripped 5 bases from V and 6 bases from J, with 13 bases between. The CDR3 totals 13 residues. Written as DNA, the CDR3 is TGTGCCAGCAGCAAGGACATCCCGAAGACCCAGTACTTC. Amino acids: CASSKDIPKTQYF.